This TCR beta chain was retrieved from a study of technical replicates of blood from several donors (TCRdb year 2017). To note about this clone: No cognate antigen has been identified for it. No much larger clone is present one base from it, and per-base qualities are unavailable.

Library method: the immunoSEQ multiplex PCR assay. In its TCRdb copy, this immuneACCESS table keeps in-frame sequences only and misses some clones. Where compared with another copy, unresolved V genes explain less than half of these, and the others have no known cause. The sample has approximately 75,000 clones on record, approximately 96% of them singletons. More than 0.15% of the sample is taken by the ten largest. V gives up 3 bases and J gives up 4 bases, and the segment between their germline ends measures 12 bases. The CDR3 runs 13 amino acids, cysteine and phenylalanine included. This entry keeps only the CDR3 DNA: 39 bases, framed from base 1. The CDR1 and CDR2 encoded by the germline V gene are SQVTM and ANQGSEA.

This TCR was recovered from a human donor in good health. Sequencing used T cells isolated from PBMCs. This receptor chain uses TRBV29-1 and TRBJ1-1; the D gene remains uncertain. The DNA reads TGCAGCGTTGAGCGGGCCTCGGGCACTGAAGCTTTCTTT. It codes for CSVERASGTEAFF.